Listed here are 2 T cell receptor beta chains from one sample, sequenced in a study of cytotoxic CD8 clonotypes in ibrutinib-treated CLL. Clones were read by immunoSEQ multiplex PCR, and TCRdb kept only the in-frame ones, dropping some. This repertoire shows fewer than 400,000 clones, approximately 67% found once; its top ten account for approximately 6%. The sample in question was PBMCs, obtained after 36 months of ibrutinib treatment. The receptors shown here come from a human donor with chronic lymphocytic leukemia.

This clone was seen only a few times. DNA for the CDR3: TGCGCCAGCAGCCAAGTCGATTTTTTGGCGGGAGAGGTCTACGAGCAGTACTTC. This sequence encodes CASSQVDFLAGEVYEQYF. V gene TRBV4-1 combines with J gene TRBJ2-7, with TRBD2 identical over 7 bases. Germline CDR1 MGHRA, CDR2 YSYEKL. The CDR3 loop spans 18 amino acids. The junction had 15 bases not matched to a gene; V was cut back by 1 base and J by 3 bases.

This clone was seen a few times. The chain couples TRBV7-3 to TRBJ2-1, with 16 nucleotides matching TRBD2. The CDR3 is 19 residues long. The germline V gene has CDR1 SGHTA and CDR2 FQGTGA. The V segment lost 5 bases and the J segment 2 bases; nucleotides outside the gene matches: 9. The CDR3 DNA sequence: TGTGCCAGCAGCAAGATCATGGGACTAGCGGGAGGGCCCTACAATGAGCAGTTCTTC. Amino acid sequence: CASSKIMGLAGGPYNEQFF.